This section outlines one T cell receptor (beta chain) sequence together with its context. The antigen is undetermined. Samples with a second dose at about 4 or about 12 weeks were pooled together. Data came from immunoSEQ multiplex PCR; TCRdb stores just in-frame clones and leaves some out. This sample yields some 74,000 clones, of which almost 90% are seen a single time; 1.3% to 1.5% belongs to the top ten. The sample originates from a study of T cell responses to AZD1222 COVID-19 vaccine. Study-level findings and limits: Researchers report vaccine-associated CD4 TCRs spanning spike, with dominance at 160-218 and 743-854. When two AZD1222 doses had been given, Spike-specific TCR breadth and depth rose.

The sample in question was peripheral blood, obtained 28 days after the second AZD1222 dose. The sequence was obtained from an adult who received the AZD1222 COVID-19 vaccine.

In DNA form, the CDR3 reads TGTGCCAGCAGCCAAGATCTCGGGGCGGTGAACACCGGGGAGCTGTTTTTT. Translated, it gives CASSQDLGAVNTGELFF. V usage is TRBV4-2 and J usage is TRBJ2-2, with D perhaps matching TRBD1 or TRBD2 (5 bases each). From germline, CDR1 is LGHNA and CDR2 YNFKEQ. This CDR3 is built from 17 residues. V was trimmed by 0 bases and J by 1 base, leaving 12 bases between them.